Listed here are 17 T cell receptor beta chains from one sample, sequenced in a study of tumor and adjacent non-tumor tissue in lung cancer. The template was RNA from unsorted bulk tissue. TCRbeta libraries were built with three rounds of nested PCR, modified from ARM-PCR. A single record per CDR3 protein comes from TCRdb applying MiXCR to the multiplex PCR reads. Counted here are roughly 150,000 distinct CDR3 sequences, approximately 64% occurring once; the ten biggest clones make up about 18%. The sequencing input was lung tumor tissue. The receptor set was obtained from a man in his fifties or sixties with small cell lung cancer.

CDR3 DNA sequence: TGCGCCAGCAAAGTGCGGGACGGCGGGGAGCTGTTTTTT. It codes for CASKVRDGGELFF. V usage is TRBV5-1 and J usage is TRBJ2-2; maybe TRBD2 (6 bases). With 6 bases removed from V and 7 bases from J, the gap between germline ends came to 13 bases. In germline, CDR1 is SGHRS, CDR2 YFSETQ. This CDR3 region has 13 residues.

The V gene is TRBV7-9, the J gene TRBJ2-4; D call uncertain. Trimming removed 5 bases at V and 1 base at J, with 18 bases between. In germline, CDR1 is SEHNR, CDR2 FQNEAQ (reference sequence). The CDR3 covers 17 residues. CDR3 sequence reads: CASSTFLGVGAKNIQYF. For the CDR3, the DNA is TGTGCCAGCAGCACCTTCCTGGGTGTGGGGGCCAAAAACATTCAGTACTTC.

In this sample, this clonotype turned up a few times. V gene TRBV20-1 combines with J gene TRBJ1-2, with a weak D call TRBD1 (6 bases). Germline loops: CDR1 DFQATT, CDR2 SNEGSKA (reference sequence). The CDR3 extends over 12 amino acids. V was clipped by 7 bases and J by 4 bases, with 13 bases between them. The CDR3 is CSVTDSPYGYTF. DNA of the CDR3: TGCAGTGTTACGGACAGCCCCTATGGCTACACCTTC.

With regard to this clonotype: A much larger clone is a single base away; this may be a read error. The gene calls are TRBV28 and TRBJ1-2, with 10 bases identical to TRBD1. The V gene end was trimmed by 5 bases and the J gene end by 6 bases; junction bases not matched to a gene: 6. Germline assignment: CDR1 MDHEN and CDR2 SYDVKM. CDR3 size: 14 residues. CDR3 protein: CASSVTGGLDGYTF. Written as DNA, the CDR3 is TGTGCCAGCAGTGTGACAGGGGGCTTGGATGGCTACACCTTC.

V usage is TRBV6-5 and J usage is TRBJ1-1; D possibly corresponds to TRBD1 (5 bases). Germline CDR1 and CDR2: MNHEY and SVGAGI. This CDR3 spans 16 amino acids. V was cut by 6 bases and J by 6 bases, with 23 bases left in between. CDR3 nucleotides: TGTGCCAGCAGCTCAAAGGGGATTCAGGTGTGGGCTGAAGCTTTCTTT. Amino acid sequence: CASSSKGIQVWAEAFF.

The genes are TRBV12-3 or TRBV12-4 and TRBJ2-3, with unresolved D. Trimming took off 6 bases at V and 3 bases at J, with 13 bases between the two ends. The CDR3 totals 14 residues. In DNA form, the CDR3 reads TGTGCCAGCAGATCCGACCTTGGGACAGATACGCAGTATTTT. This translates into CASRSDLGTDTQYF.

A note on this clonotype: At one boundary the junction diverges from the germline segment, which might be a read error. The rearrangement joins TRBV4-1 to TRBJ1-1; D is unclear. Germline V gene sequence: CDR1 MGHRA, CDR2 YSYEKL. CDR3 length: 13 amino acids. CDR3 in DNA: TGCGCCAGTAGCCGAGAGACATCCGGCAAAGCTTTCTTT. This gives the protein CASSRETSGKAFF.

In regard to this clonotype: The CDR3 carries no conserved terminal phenylalanine or tryptophan, so it likely arises from a read error. The chain carries TRBV6-6 and TRBJ2-7, with unresolved D. Germline values: CDR1 MNHNY, CDR2 SVGAGI (reference sequence). The CDR3 is 15 amino acids. The V and J ends lost 4 bases and 5 bases respectively, with 18 bases between them. The CDR3 region is CASSSHSGEDNEQYL. CDR3 in DNA: TGTGCCAGCAGTTCCCACAGTGGCGAAGATAACGAGCAGTACCTC.

A remark on this clonotype: One base away lies a much larger clone, so this may be a sequencing read error. The V call is TRBV7-8, the J call TRBJ1-6, with D tentatively TRBD1 (6 bases). Per the germline V gene, CDR1 is SGHVS and CDR2 is FQNEAQ. V was trimmed by 3 bases and J by 5 bases, leaving 11 bases between them. This CDR3 is built from 15 residues. The CDR3 DNA reads as TGTGCCAGCAGCTTTCGTAGGGGGAATAATTCACCCCTCCACTTT. It yields the protein CASSFRRGNNSPLHF.

Of note for this clonotype: One end of the junction is discordant with germline, which a read error may explain. The chain links TRBV6-5 to TRBJ2-1; a possible D gene is TRBD2 (6 bases). Germline-derived CDR1 and CDR2 are MNHEY and SVGAGI. There are 12 residues in the CDR3. DNA of the CDR3: TGCGCCAACAGTAACCGGGACTCCAACCAGTTCTTC. It encodes CANSNRDSNQFF.

Comments on this clonotype: The CDR3 carries no conserved terminal phenylalanine or tryptophan, so it likely arises from a read error. The rearrangement uses TRBV11-3 and TRBJ1-6, with 9 bases fitting TRBD1. The CDR3 has 20 amino acids. Germline CDR1 SGHNT, CDR2 YENEEA. CDR3 bases: TGTGCCATCAGCCAGCACCGGGACAGGGTCTCCACTCGAACTAATTCACCCCTCCACTAT. Its protein product is CAISQHRDRVSTRTNSPLHY.

The table lists this clonotype with a count of one. At one of its ends the junction is not consistent with the germline gene, which may arise from a read error. The chain joins TRBV12-3 or TRBV12-4 to TRBJ2-5; a weak D match, TRBD1 (5 bases). The CDR3 runs 11 residues. DNA of the CDR3: TGTGCCAGCATTTTAGGGGTGACCCAGTACTTC. It codes for CASILGVTQYF.

There are a few counts of this clonotype. The chain uses TRBV11-1 and TRBJ2-1; unclear D gene. Germline V lookup: CDR1 SGHAT, CDR2 FQDESV (reference sequence). The CDR3 is made up of 20 amino acids. The V end was cut by 4 bases, the J end by 9 bases, with 34 bases between. CDR3 sequence (DNA): TGTGCCAGCAGCTCCACTCCCCGTTGGATCCCATCCACAAGTATTGGTGAGCAGTTCTTC. It is translated as CASSSTPRWIPSTSIGEQFF.

Regarding this clonotype: This CDR3 is missing its conserved last phenylalanine or tryptophan, likely due to a read error. Because the CDR3's place on the DNA is in doubt, the DNA is left out and the CDR3 is given as listed by TCRdb. The chain has TRBV11-2 and TRBJ2-1; the table's D call of TRBD1 was not tested on the DNA. Including both end residues, the CDR3 is 14 amino acids long. Germline CDR1 is SGHAT and CDR2 is FQNNGV. Here the CDR3 reads CASSFEAGLVEHFL.

Notes on this clonotype: At one boundary the junction diverges from the germline segment, which might be a read error. The V gene is TRBV20-1, the J gene TRBJ2-7; 9 nucleotides match TRBD2. The CDR3 runs to 15 residues. Looked up from germline, CDR1 is DFQATT and CDR2 is SNEGSKA (reference sequence). The CDR3 loop is CSDRDFRREGYDQYF. The CDR3 DNA reads TGTAGTGATAGAGATTTTAGGCGGGAGGGGTACGACCAGTACTTC.

The chain links TRBV29-1 to TRBJ2-5; D remains ambiguous. CDR3 size: 12 residues. V lost 6 bases and J lost 4, with 12 bases in between. The germline gives CDR1 SQVTM, CDR2 ANQGSEA. The CDR3 reads CSVVENVETQYF. CDR3 sequence (DNA): TGCAGCGTCGTCGAAAACGTAGAGACCCAGTACTTC.

A note on this clonotype: As the CDR3 is not closed by the conserved phenylalanine or tryptophan, this likely results from a read error. This sequence joins TRBV5-1 and TRBJ2-5; unclear D gene. CDR3 length: 14 residues. Germline CDR1 SGHRS, CDR2 YFSETQ. CDR3 nucleotide sequence: TGCGCCAGCAGCTTGGGGTCTCTCCAAGAGGCCCAGTACTCC. It encodes CASSLGSLQEAQYS.